This is a list of T cell receptor beta chains from one sample in a study of cytomegalovirus exposure and HLA in healthy donors. Clones were read by immunoSEQ multiplex PCR, and TCRdb kept only the in-frame ones, dropping some. There are approximately 130,000 clones in the sample; over 70% occur only once, and roughly 3% lies in the top ten. The specimen was PBMCs. The receptor set was obtained from a man younger than 45 in good health and CMV-seronegative. The CDR3 runs from the conserved cysteine through the conserved F or W. The order of the fields is D gene, clone size, V gene, J gene, CDR3 protein, CDR3 DNA. The D gene is left open where the match is weak. A row's size may be missing; if present it is once, few, many or a size class.

d_gene: TRBD1; abundance: NA; v_gene: TRBV7-2; j_gene: TRBJ2-7; CDR3aa: CASSLVGTVTYEQYF; CDR3nt: TGTGCCAGCAGCTTAGTTGGGACAGTTACCTACGAGCAGTACTTC
d_gene: NA; abundance: once; v_gene: TRBV7-9; j_gene: TRBJ1-1; CDR3aa: CASSFLEVATEAFF; CDR3nt: TGTGCCAGCAGCTTTTTGGAGGTCGCGACTGAAGCTTTCTTT
d_gene: NA; abundance: few; v_gene: TRBV4-3; j_gene: TRBJ2-7; CDR3aa: CASSQIVGVGEQYF; CDR3nt: TGCGCCAGCAGCCAAATCGTCGGAGTAGGTGAGCAGTACTTC
d_gene: NA; abundance: NA; v_gene: TRBV5-1; j_gene: TRBJ2-1; CDR3aa: CATASGAGYNEQFF; CDR3nt: TGCGCCACCGCATCAGGGGCGGGCTACAATGAGCAGTTCTTC
d_gene: TRBD1; abundance: NA; v_gene: TRBV27; j_gene: TRBJ2-3; CDR3aa: CASRLTGSDTQYF; CDR3nt: TGTGCCAGCAGGCTGACAGGGTCAGATACGCAGTATTTT
d_gene: TRBD1; abundance: NA; v_gene: TRBV15; j_gene: TRBJ2-7; CDR3aa: CATSRDLRQGAHEQYF; CDR3nt: TGTGCCACCAGCAGAGATCTGCGACAGGGGGCCCACGAGCAGTACTTC
d_gene: NA; abundance: NA; v_gene: TRBV27; j_gene: TRBJ1-6; CDR3aa: CASSLNRMSSLHF; CDR3nt: TGTGCCAGCAGTTTAAACAGAATGTCTTCCCTCCACTTT
d_gene: NA; abundance: NA; v_gene: TRBV30; j_gene: TRBJ1-1; CDR3aa: CAWTEFGTEAFF; CDR3nt: TGTGCCTGGACCGAGTTTGGCACTGAAGCTTTCTTT
d_gene: NA; abundance: NA; v_gene: TRBV4-2; j_gene: TRBJ1-3; CDR3aa: CASSQAQVESRNTIYF; CDR3nt: TGTGCCAGCAGCCAAGCTCAGGTCGAATCAAGAAACACCATATATTTT
d_gene: TRBD2; abundance: NA; v_gene: TRBV6-5; j_gene: TRBJ2-7; CDR3aa: CASKQSGSEQYF; CDR3nt: TGTGCCAGTAAACAAAGCGGGAGCGAGCAGTACTTC
d_gene: TRBD2; abundance: NA; v_gene: TRBV6-1; j_gene: TRBJ2-2; CDR3aa: CASSAGTSGGRRYTGELFF; CDR3nt: TGTGCCAGCAGTGCCGGGACTAGCGGGGGCCGCAGGTACACCGGGGAGCTGTTTTTT
d_gene: TRBD2; abundance: once; v_gene: TRBV5-1; j_gene: TRBJ2-1; CDR3aa: CASSLRLAGVAYNEQFF; CDR3nt: TGCGCCAGCAGCTTGAGGCTAGCGGGAGTCGCCTACAATGAGCAGTTCTTC
d_gene: NA; abundance: NA; v_gene: TRBV28; j_gene: TRBJ1-1; CDR3aa: CASSLLTEAFF; CDR3nt: TGTGCCAGCAGCCTCTTAACTGAAGCTTTCTTT
d_gene: TRBD1; abundance: NA; v_gene: TRBV7-8; j_gene: TRBJ2-7; CDR3aa: CASTRTGGFGEQYF; CDR3nt: TGTGCCAGCACCCGGACAGGGGGATTTGGCGAGCAGTACTTC
d_gene: NA; abundance: NA; v_gene: TRBV28; j_gene: TRBJ1-1; CDR3aa: CASSPRDSLNTEAFF; CDR3nt: TGTGCCAGCAGTCCAAGAGACAGCCTGAACACTGAAGCTTTCTTT
d_gene: NA; abundance: few; v_gene: TRBV5-1; j_gene: TRBJ2-5; CDR3aa: CASSVPTGIQETQYF; CDR3nt: TGCGCCAGCAGCGTCCCGACAGGAATCCAAGAGACCCAGTACTTC
d_gene: TRBD2; abundance: NA; v_gene: TRBV28; j_gene: TRBJ2-2; CDR3aa: CASSLLTSGLGVLFF; CDR3nt: TGTGCCAGCAGTTTATTGACTAGCGGACTCGGAGTGCTGTTTTTT
d_gene: NA; abundance: NA; v_gene: TRBV6-5; j_gene: TRBJ1-5; CDR3aa: CASGGQSSQPQHF; CDR3nt: TGTGCCAGCGGTGGACAGTCTAGCCAGCCCCAGCATTTT
d_gene: NA; abundance: NA; v_gene: TRBV7-2; j_gene: TRBJ1-3; CDR3aa: CASSLISSGNTIYF; CDR3nt: TGTGCCAGCAGCTTAATCAGCTCTGGAAACACCATATATTTT
d_gene: NA; abundance: few; v_gene: TRBV6-5; j_gene: TRBJ1-2; CDR3aa: CASSYRGGYGYTF; CDR3nt: TGTGCCAGCAGTTACAGGGGTGGCTATGGCTACACCTTC
d_gene: NA; abundance: NA; v_gene: TRBV18; j_gene: TRBJ2-5; CDR3aa: CASSPQRETQYF; CDR3nt: TGTGCCAGCTCACCACAGCGGGAGACCCAGTACTTC
d_gene: NA; abundance: few; v_gene: TRBV7-2; j_gene: TRBJ2-1; CDR3aa: CASSFNGNEQFF; CDR3nt: TGTGCCAGCAGCTTTAACGGCAATGAGCAGTTCTTC
d_gene: NA; abundance: NA; v_gene: TRBV9; j_gene: TRBJ2-3; CDR3aa: CASSVEGGADTQYF; CDR3nt: TGTGCCAGCAGCGTAGAAGGGGGGGCAGATACGCAGTATTTT
d_gene: TRBD2; abundance: few; v_gene: TRBV7-2; j_gene: TRBJ2-1; CDR3aa: CASSLASTSRNEQFF; CDR3nt: TGTGCCAGCAGCTTAGCTTCGACTAGCCGGAATGAGCAGTTCTTC
d_gene: NA; abundance: NA; v_gene: TRBV15; j_gene: TRBJ1-2; CDR3aa: CATSRGSGGHGYTF; CDR3nt: TGTGCCACCAGCCGCGGGTCGGGGGGCCATGGCTACACCTTC
d_gene: TRBD1; abundance: NA; v_gene: TRBV27; j_gene: TRBJ2-7; CDR3aa: CASRPHNPGQGSNEQYF; CDR3nt: TGTGCCAGCAGACCCCACAACCCGGGACAGGGCTCTAACGAGCAGTACTTC
d_gene: NA; abundance: NA; v_gene: TRBV19; j_gene: TRBJ1-3; CDR3aa: CASMVADSGNTIYF; CDR3nt: TGTGCCAGTATGGTGGCTGACTCTGGAAACACCATATATTTT
d_gene: NA; abundance: NA; v_gene: TRBV6-5; j_gene: TRBJ1-5; CDR3aa: CASSYSAQNSNQPQHF; CDR3nt: TGTGCCAGCAGTTACTCGGCCCAGAATAGCAATCAGCCCCAGCATTTT
d_gene: TRBD1; abundance: NA; v_gene: TRBV14; j_gene: TRBJ1-1; CDR3aa: CASSQLQGGANTEAFF; CDR3nt: TGTGCCAGCAGCCAATTGCAGGGGGGCGCGAACACTGAAGCTTTCTTT
d_gene: NA; abundance: NA; v_gene: TRBV7-2; j_gene: TRBJ2-3; CDR3aa: CASSYSKDTQYF; CDR3nt: TGTGCCAGCAGCTACTCGAAGGATACGCAGTATTTT
d_gene: NA; abundance: NA; v_gene: TRBV9; j_gene: TRBJ1-1; CDR3aa: CASSGYHWGPEAFF; CDR3nt: TGTGCCAGCAGCGGGTATCACTGGGGCCCTGAAGCTTTCTTT
d_gene: NA; abundance: NA; v_gene: TRBV6-1; j_gene: TRBJ2-7; CDR3aa: CASSWDLNDEQYF; CDR3nt: TGTGCCAGCAGCTGGGACTTAAACGACGAGCAGTACTTC
d_gene: NA; abundance: NA; v_gene: TRBV19; j_gene: TRBJ2-1; CDR3aa: CASTREAGYNEQFF; CDR3nt: TGTGCCAGTACCCGAGAAGCAGGGTACAATGAGCAGTTCTTC
d_gene: TRBD1; abundance: NA; v_gene: TRBV30; j_gene: TRBJ2-7; CDR3aa: CAWSLLQGIGEQYF; CDR3nt: TGTGCCTGGAGTCTCCTACAGGGGATAGGGGAGCAGTACTTC
d_gene: NA; abundance: NA; v_gene: TRBV28; j_gene: TRBJ1-4; CDR3aa: CASSFRARTVHF; CDR3nt: TGTGCCAGCAGTTTTAGGGCGAGGACAGTACATTTT
d_gene: NA; abundance: NA; v_gene: TRBV7-2; j_gene: TRBJ2-2; CDR3aa: CASSLGLGASSGELFF; CDR3nt: TGTGCCAGCAGCTTAGGGCTGGGGGCGTCGTCCGGGGAGCTGTTTTTT
d_gene: NA; abundance: NA; v_gene: TRBV28; j_gene: TRBJ1-1; CDR3aa: CASEGRDTEAFF; CDR3nt: TGTGCCAGCGAGGGAAGGGATACTGAAGCTTTCTTT
d_gene: NA; abundance: NA; v_gene: TRBV18; j_gene: TRBJ2-3; CDR3aa: CASSPIGGEGTDTQYF; CDR3nt: TGTGCCAGCTCACCCATCGGTGGAGAAGGCACAGATACGCAGTATTTT
d_gene: NA; abundance: once; v_gene: TRBV28; j_gene: TRBJ1-5; CDR3aa: CASSFAVSNQPQHF; CDR3nt: TGTGCCAGCAGTTTCGCGGTTAGCAATCAGCCCCAGCATTTT
d_gene: NA; abundance: few; v_gene: TRBV5-4; j_gene: TRBJ1-1; CDR3aa: CASSLDSFRPEAFF; CDR3nt: TGTGCCAGCAGCTTGGACAGTTTCCGCCCTGAAGCTTTCTTT
d_gene: NA; abundance: NA; v_gene: TRBV19; j_gene: TRBJ1-4; CDR3aa: CASSNPDEKLFF; CDR3nt: TGTGCCAGTAGTAATCCCGATGAAAAACTGTTTTTT
d_gene: TRBD1; abundance: NA; v_gene: TRBV5-6; j_gene: TRBJ1-4; CDR3aa: CASSSVTGDAKKLFF; CDR3nt: TGTGCCAGCAGCTCCGTAACAGGGGATGCGAAAAAACTGTTTTTT
d_gene: NA; abundance: NA; v_gene: TRBV29-1; j_gene: TRBJ1-2; CDR3aa: CSATVDSASNYGYTF; CDR3nt: TGCAGCGCAACCGTCGACAGTGCAAGTAACTATGGCTACACCTTC
d_gene: TRBD1; abundance: NA; v_gene: TRBV9; j_gene: TRBJ1-2; CDR3aa: CASSSGTGRNYGYTF; CDR3nt: TGTGCCAGCAGCTCCGGGACAGGGAGAAACTATGGCTACACCTTC
d_gene: TRBD1; abundance: NA; v_gene: TRBV10-3; j_gene: TRBJ2-7; CDR3aa: CAISGTTGSVYEQYF; CDR3nt: TGTGCCATCAGTGGAACGACAGGGTCTGTCTACGAGCAGTACTTC
d_gene: NA; abundance: NA; v_gene: TRBV5-1; j_gene: TRBJ2-2; CDR3aa: CASSLASGLGGELFF; CDR3nt: TGCGCCAGCAGCTTGGCGTCAGGTTTAGGCGGGGAGCTGTTTTTT
d_gene: NA; abundance: few; v_gene: TRBV28; j_gene: TRBJ2-7; CDR3aa: CASSLKLYEQYF; CDR3nt: TGTGCCAGCAGTTTAAAACTCTACGAGCAGTACTTC
d_gene: NA; abundance: NA; v_gene: TRBV7-6; j_gene: TRBJ2-7; CDR3aa: CASSHSVTYEQYF; CDR3nt: TGTGCCAGCAGCCATAGTGTCACCTACGAGCAGTACTTC
d_gene: TRBD2; abundance: few; v_gene: TRBV7-8; j_gene: TRBJ2-1; CDR3aa: CASSFGGRESSYNEQFF; CDR3nt: TGTGCCAGCAGCTTCGGCGGGAGGGAGAGCTCCTACAATGAGCAGTTCTTC
d_gene: TRBD2; abundance: NA; v_gene: TRBV7-9; j_gene: TRBJ2-3; CDR3aa: CASSLGLADTDTQYF; CDR3nt: TGTGCCAGCAGCTTAGGCCTAGCGGACACAGATACGCAGTATTTT
d_gene: TRBD2; abundance: NA; v_gene: TRBV11-3; j_gene: TRBJ2-1; CDR3aa: CASSLSGGPEADEQFF; CDR3nt: TGTGCCAGCAGCCTTAGCGGGGGGCCCGAGGCAGATGAGCAGTTCTTC
d_gene: NA; abundance: NA; v_gene: TRBV4-1; j_gene: TRBJ2-5; CDR3aa: CASSQEVGHLETQYF; CDR3nt: TGCGCCAGCAGCCAAGAAGTCGGTCATTTGGAGACCCAGTACTTC
d_gene: TRBD1; abundance: NA; v_gene: TRBV7-8; j_gene: TRBJ2-5; CDR3aa: CASSIGQGRETQYF; CDR3nt: TGTGCCAGCAGCATCGGACAGGGAAGAGAGACCCAGTACTTC
d_gene: NA; abundance: NA; v_gene: TRBV28; j_gene: TRBJ1-4; CDR3aa: CASRPLGVGGLNEKLFF; CDR3nt: TGTGCCAGCAGACCACTTGGCGTGGGGGGACTTAATGAAAAACTGTTTTTT
d_gene: TRBD2; abundance: few; v_gene: TRBV7-7; j_gene: TRBJ2-7; CDR3aa: CASSPGTSVYEQYF; CDR3nt: TGTGCTAGCAGCCCAGGGACTAGCGTTTACGAGCAGTACTTC
d_gene: NA; abundance: NA; v_gene: TRBV6-6; j_gene: TRBJ1-1; CDR3aa: CASSRQEDTEAFF; CDR3nt: TGTGCCAGCAGTCGACAGGAGGACACTGAAGCTTTCTTT
d_gene: TRBD2; abundance: NA; v_gene: TRBV27; j_gene: TRBJ2-2; CDR3aa: CASSWTRTGELFF; CDR3nt: TGTGCCAGCAGTTGGACTAGGACCGGGGAGCTGTTTTTT
d_gene: NA; abundance: NA; v_gene: TRBV5-1; j_gene: TRBJ1-1; CDR3aa: CASSPAPGRDTEAFF; CDR3nt: TGCGCCAGCAGCCCAGCTCCCGGGAGGGACACTGAAGCTTTCTTT
d_gene: TRBD2; abundance: NA; v_gene: TRBV11-3; j_gene: TRBJ2-2; CDR3aa: CASSPRPGTSGNTGELFF; CDR3nt: TGTGCCAGCAGCCCCCGACCCGGGACTAGCGGAAACACCGGGGAGCTGTTTTTT